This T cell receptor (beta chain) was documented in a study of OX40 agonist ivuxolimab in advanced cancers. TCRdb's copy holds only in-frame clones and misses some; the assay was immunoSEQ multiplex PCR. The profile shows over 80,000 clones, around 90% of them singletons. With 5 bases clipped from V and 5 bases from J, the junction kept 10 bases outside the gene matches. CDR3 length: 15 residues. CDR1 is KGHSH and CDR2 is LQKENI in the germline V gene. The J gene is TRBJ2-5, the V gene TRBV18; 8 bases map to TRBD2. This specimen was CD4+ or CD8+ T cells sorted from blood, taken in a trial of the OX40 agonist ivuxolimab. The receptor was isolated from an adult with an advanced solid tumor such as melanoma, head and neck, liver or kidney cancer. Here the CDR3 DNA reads TGTGCCAGCTCATCCGGGAGGGCCTTCGGGGAGACCCAGTACTTC. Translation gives CASSSGRAFGETQYF.